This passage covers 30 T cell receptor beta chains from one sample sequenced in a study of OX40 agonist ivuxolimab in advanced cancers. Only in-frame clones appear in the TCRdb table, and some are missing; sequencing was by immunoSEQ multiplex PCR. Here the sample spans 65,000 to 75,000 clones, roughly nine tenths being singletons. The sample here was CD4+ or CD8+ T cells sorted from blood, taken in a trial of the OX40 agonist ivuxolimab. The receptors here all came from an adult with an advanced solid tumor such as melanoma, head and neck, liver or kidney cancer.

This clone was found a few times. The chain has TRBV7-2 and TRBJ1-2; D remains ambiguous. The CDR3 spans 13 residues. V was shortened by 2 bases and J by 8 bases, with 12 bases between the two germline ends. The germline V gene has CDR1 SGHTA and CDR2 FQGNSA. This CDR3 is CASSLIGSMGYTF. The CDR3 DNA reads TGTGCCAGCAGCTTAATCGGGTCTATGGGCTACACCTTC.

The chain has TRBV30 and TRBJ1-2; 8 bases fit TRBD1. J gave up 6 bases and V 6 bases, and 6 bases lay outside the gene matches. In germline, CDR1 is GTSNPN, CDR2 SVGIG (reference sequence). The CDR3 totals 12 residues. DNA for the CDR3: TGTGCCTGCGACAGGGGCAGGGATGGCTACACCTTC. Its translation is CACDRGRDGYTF.

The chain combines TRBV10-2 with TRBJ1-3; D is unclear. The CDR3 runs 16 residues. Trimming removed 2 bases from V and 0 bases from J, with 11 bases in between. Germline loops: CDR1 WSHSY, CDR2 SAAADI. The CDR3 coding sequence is TGCGCCAGCAGTGAGAGTGGGCCGTTCTCTGGAAACACCATATATTTT. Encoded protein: CASSESGPFSGNTIYF.

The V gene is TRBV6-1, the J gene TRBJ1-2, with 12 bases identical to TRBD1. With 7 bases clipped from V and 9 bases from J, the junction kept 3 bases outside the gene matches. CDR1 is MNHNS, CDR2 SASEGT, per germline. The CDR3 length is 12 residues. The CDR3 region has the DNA TGTGCCAGCAAAGGGACAGGGGGCAGCTACACCTTC. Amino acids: CASKGTGGSYTF.

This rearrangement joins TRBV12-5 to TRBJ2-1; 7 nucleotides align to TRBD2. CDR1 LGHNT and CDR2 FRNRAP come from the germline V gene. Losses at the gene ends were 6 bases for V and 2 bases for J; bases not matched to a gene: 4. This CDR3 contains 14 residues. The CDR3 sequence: CASGPGLAYNEQFF. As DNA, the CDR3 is TGTGCTAGTGGCCCCGGACTAGCCTACAATGAGCAGTTCTTC.

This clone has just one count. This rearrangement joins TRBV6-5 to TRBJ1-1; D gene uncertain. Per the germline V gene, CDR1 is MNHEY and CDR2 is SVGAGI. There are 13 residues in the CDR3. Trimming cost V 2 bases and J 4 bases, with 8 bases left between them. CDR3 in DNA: TGTGCCAGCAGTTACCGGGGAATCACTGAAGCTTTCTTT. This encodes CASSYRGITEAFF.

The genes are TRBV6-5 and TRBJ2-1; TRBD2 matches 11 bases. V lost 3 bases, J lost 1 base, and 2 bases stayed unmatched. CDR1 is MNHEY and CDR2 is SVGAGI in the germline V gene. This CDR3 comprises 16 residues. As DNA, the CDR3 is TGTGCCAGCAGTTATAGCGGGGGGGCATCCTACAATGAGCAGTTCTTC. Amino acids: CASSYSGGASYNEQFF.

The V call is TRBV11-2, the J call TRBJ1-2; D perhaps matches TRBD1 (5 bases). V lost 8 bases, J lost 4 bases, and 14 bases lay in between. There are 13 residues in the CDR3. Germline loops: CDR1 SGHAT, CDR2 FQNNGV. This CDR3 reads CASVQWGTYGYTF. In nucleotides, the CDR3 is TGTGCCAGCGTCCAATGGGGGACCTATGGCTACACCTTC.

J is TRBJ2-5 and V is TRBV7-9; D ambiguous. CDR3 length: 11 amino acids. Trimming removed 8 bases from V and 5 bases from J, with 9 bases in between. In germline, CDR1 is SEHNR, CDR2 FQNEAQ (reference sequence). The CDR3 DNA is TGTGCCAGCTTGGGGTTTGAGACCCAGTACTTC. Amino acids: CASLGFETQYF.

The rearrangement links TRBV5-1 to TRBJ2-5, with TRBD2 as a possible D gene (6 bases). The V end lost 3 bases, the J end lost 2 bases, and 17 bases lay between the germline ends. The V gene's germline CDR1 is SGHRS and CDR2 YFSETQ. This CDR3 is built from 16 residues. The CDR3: CASSSGIRRGQETQYF. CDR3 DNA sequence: TGCGCCAGCAGCTCGGGAATCAGGAGGGGACAAGAGACCCAGTACTTC.

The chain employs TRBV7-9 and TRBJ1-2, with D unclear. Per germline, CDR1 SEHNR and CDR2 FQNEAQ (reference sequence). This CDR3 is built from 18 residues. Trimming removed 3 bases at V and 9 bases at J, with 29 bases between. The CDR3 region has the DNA TGTGCCAGCAGCTTCTCGGGCGGGATTCGAGCTTACCTTGATCGCTACACCTTC. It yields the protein CASSFSGGIRAYLDRYTF.

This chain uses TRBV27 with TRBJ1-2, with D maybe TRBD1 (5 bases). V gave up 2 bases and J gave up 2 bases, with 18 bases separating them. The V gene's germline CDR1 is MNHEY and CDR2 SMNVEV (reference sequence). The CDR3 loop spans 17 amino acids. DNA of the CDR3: TGTGCCAGCAGTTTAGAGTTTCGGAGGGGCACCAACTATGGCTACACCTTC. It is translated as CASSLEFRRGTNYGYTF.

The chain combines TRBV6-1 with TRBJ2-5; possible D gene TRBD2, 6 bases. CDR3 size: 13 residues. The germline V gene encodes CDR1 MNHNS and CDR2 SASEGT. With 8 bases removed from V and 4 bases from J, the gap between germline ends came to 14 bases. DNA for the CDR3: TGTGCCAGCTCGGGGGAATTCCCAGAGACCCAGTACTTC. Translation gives CASSGEFPETQYF.

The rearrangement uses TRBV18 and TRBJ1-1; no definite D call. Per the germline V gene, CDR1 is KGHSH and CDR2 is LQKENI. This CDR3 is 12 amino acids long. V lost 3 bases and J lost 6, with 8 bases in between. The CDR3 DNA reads TGTGCCAGCTCACCGAGGGCTTCTGAAGCTTTCTTT. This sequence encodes CASSPRASEAFF.

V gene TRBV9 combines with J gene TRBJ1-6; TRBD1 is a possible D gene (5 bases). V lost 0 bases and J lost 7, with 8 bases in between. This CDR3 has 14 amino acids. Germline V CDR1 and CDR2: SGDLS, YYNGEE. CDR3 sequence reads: CASSVDRLNSPLHF. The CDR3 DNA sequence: TGTGCCAGCAGCGTAGACAGGCTAAATTCACCCCTCCACTTT. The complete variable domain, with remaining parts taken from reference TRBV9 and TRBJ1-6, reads DSGVTQTPKHLITATGQRVTLRCSPRSGDLSVYWYQQSLDQGLQFLIQYYNGEERAKGNILERFSAQQFPDLHSELNLSSLELGDSALYFCASSVDRLNSPLHFGNGTRLTVT.

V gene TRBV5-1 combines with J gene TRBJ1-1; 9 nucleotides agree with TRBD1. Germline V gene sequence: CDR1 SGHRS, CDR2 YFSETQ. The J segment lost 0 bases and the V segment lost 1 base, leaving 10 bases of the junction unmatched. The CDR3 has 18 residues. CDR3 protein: CASSLFGTGRALNTEAFF. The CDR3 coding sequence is TGCGCCAGCAGCTTGTTCGGGACAGGGAGAGCGCTGAACACTGAAGCTTTCTTT.

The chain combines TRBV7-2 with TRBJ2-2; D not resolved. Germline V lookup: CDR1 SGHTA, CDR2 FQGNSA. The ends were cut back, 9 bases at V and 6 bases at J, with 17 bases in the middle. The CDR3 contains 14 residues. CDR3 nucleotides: TGTGCCAGTACGCACCCCCGAACCCCCGGGGAGCTGTTTTTT. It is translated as CASTHPRTPGELFF.

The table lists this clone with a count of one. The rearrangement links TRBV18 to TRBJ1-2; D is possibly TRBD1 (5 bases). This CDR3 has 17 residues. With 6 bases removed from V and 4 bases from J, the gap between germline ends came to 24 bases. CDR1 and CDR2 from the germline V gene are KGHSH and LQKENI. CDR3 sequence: CASSRQSGKQDLYGYTF. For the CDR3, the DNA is TGTGCCAGCTCCCGACAGTCGGGGAAACAGGACCTCTATGGCTACACCTTC.

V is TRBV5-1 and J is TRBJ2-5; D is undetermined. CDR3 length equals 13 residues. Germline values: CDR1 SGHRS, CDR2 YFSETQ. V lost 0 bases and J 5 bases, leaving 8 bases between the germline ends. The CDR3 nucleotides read TGCGCCAGCAGCTTGGACAGTTGGGAGACCCAGTACTTC. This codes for CASSLDSWETQYF.

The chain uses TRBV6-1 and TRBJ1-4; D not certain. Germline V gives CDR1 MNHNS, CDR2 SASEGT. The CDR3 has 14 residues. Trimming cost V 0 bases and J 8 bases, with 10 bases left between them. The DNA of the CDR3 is TGTGCCAGCAGTGAAGCGGACGAAGGGGAAAAACTGTTTTTT. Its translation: CASSEADEGEKLFF.

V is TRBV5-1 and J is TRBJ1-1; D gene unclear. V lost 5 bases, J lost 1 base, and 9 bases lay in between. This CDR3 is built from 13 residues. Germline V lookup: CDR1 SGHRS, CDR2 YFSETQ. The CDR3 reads CASRVQENTEAFF. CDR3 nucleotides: TGCGCCAGCAGAGTTCAAGAGAACACTGAAGCTTTCTTT.

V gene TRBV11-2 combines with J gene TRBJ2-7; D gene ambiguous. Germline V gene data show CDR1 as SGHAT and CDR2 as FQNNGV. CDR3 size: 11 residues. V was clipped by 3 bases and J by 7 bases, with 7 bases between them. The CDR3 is CASSFHREQYF. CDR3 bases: TGTGCCAGCAGCTTTCACCGGGAGCAGTACTTC.

The CDR3 bases are TGTGCCATCAGTGAGACAGCATCAAATAATTCACCCCTCCACTTT. This translates into CAISETASNNSPLHF. This chain uses TRBV10-3 with TRBJ1-6, with D uncertain. CDR3 length equals 15 residues. The germline CDR1 and CDR2 sequences are ENHRY and SYGVKD. V was shortened by 2 bases and J by 5 bases, with 10 bases between the two germline ends.

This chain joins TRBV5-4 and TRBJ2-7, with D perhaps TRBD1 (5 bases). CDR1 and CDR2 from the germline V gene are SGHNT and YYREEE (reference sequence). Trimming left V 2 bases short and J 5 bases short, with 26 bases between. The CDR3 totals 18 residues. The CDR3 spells CASSLKSIATDKSHEQYF. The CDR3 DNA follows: TGTGCCAGCAGCTTAAAGTCCATTGCTACGGACAAGTCGCACGAGCAGTACTTC.

This chain's CDR3 is CASSTTGANEKLFF. As DNA, the CDR3 is TGTGCCAGTAGTACGACAGGGGCTAATGAAAAACTGTTTTTT. The chain is built from TRBV19 and TRBJ1-4, with TRBD1 matching over 8 bases. V lost 4 bases, J lost 3 bases, and 1 base stayed unmatched. Germline assignment: CDR1 LNHDA and CDR2 SQIVND (reference sequence). This CDR3 has 14 residues.

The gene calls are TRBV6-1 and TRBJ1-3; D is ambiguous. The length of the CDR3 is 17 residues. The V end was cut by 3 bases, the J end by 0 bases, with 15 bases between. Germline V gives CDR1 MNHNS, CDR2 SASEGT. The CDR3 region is CASSDQRTGSSGNTIYF. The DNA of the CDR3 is TGTGCCAGCAGTGACCAAAGGACGGGGAGCTCTGGAAACACCATATATTTT.

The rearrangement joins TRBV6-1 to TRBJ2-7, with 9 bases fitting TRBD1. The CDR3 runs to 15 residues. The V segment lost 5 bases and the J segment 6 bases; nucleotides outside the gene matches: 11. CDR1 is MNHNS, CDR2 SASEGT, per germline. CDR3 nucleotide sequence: TGTGCCAGCAGTCGCCAGGGACAGGGAGTAGGCGAGCAGTACTTC. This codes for CASSRQGQGVGEQYF.

CDR3 loop: CASSQVPQGWGTGELFF. CDR3 coding DNA: TGCGCCAGCAGCCAAGTACCACAGGGATGGGGCACCGGGGAGCTGTTTTTT. The V and J genes are TRBV4-1 and TRBJ2-2; D might be TRBD1 (6 bases). The CDR3 is made up of 17 amino acids. CDR1 MGHRA and CDR2 YSYEKL come from the germline V gene. V lost 1 base and J 4 bases, leaving 16 bases between the germline ends.

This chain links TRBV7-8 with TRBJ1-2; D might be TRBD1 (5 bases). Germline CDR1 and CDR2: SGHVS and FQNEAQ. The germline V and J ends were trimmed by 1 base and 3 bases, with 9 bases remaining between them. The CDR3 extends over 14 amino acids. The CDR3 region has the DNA TGTGCCAGCAGCTTAGGTGGGGGTGACTATGGCTACACCTTC. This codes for CASSLGGGDYGYTF.

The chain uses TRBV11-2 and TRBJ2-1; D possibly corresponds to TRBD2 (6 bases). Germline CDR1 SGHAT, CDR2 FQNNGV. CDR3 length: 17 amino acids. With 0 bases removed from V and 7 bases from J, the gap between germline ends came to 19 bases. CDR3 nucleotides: TGTGCCAGCAGCTTAGATGGAGGGATTGGGCTCCGGAATGAGCAGTTCTTC. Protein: CASSLDGGIGLRNEQFF.